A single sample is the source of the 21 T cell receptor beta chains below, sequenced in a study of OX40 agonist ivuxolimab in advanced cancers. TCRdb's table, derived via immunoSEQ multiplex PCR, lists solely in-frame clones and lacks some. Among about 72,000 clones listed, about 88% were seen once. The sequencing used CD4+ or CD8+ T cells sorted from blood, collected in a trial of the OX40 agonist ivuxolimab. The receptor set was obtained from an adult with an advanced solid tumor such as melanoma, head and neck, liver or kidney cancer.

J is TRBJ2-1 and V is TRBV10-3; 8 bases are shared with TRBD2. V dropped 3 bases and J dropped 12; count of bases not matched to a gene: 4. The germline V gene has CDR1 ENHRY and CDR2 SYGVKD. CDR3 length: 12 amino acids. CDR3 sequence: CAISDSGTRQFF. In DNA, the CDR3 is TGTGCCATCAGTGACTCCGGGACTAGGCAGTTCTTC.

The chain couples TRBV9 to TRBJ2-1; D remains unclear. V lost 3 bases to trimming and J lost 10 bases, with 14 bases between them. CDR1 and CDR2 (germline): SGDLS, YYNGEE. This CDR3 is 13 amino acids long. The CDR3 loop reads CASSDAPPQEQFF. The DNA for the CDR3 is TGTGCCAGCAGCGACGCCCCCCCTCAAGAGCAGTTCTTC. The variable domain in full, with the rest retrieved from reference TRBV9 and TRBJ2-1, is DSGVTQTPKHLITATGQRVTLRCSPRSGDLSVYWYQQSLDQGLQFLIQYYNGEERAKGNILERFSAQQFPDLHSELNLSSLELGDSALYFCASSDAPPQEQFFGPGTRLTVL.

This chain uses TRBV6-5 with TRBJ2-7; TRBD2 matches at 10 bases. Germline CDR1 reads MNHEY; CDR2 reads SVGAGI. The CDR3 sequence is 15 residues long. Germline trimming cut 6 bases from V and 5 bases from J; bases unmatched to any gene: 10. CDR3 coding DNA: TGTGCCAGCAGACCCAGCGGGGGGGTCCCCCACGAGCAGTACTTC. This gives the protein CASRPSGGVPHEQYF.

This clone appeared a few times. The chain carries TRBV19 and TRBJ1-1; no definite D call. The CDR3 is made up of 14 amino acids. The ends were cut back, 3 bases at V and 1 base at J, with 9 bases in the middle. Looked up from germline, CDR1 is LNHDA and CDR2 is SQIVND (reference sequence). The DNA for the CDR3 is TGTGCCAGTAGTATGCGTGTGGGGAACACTGAAGCTTTCTTT. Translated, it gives CASSMRVGNTEAFF.

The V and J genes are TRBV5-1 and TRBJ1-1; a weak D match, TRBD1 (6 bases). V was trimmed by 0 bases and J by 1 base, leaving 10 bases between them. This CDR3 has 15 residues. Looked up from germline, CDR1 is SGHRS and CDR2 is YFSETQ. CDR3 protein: CASSLEGRGNTEAFF. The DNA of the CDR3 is TGCGCCAGCAGCTTGGAAGGCAGGGGGAACACTGAAGCTTTCTTT.

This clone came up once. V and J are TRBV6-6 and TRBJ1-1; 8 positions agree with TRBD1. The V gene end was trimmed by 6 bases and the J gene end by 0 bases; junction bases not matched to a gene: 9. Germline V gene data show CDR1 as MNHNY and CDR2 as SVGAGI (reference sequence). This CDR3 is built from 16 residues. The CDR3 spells CASRKTGDYMNTEAFF. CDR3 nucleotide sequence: TGTGCCAGCAGGAAGACAGGGGACTATATGAACACTGAAGCTTTCTTT.

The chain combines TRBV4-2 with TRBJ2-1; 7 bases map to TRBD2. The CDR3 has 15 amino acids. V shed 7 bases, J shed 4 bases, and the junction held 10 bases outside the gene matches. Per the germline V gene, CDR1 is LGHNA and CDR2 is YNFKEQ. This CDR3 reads CASMTSRGVYNEQFF. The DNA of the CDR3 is TGTGCCAGCATGACATCTCGGGGGGTTTACAATGAGCAGTTCTTC.

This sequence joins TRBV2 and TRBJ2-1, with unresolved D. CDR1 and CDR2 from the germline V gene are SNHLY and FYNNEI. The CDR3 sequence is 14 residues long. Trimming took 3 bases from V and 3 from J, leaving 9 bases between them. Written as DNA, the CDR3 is TGTGCCAGCAGTGAGTACGGAATCTACAATGAGCAGTTCTTC. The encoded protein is CASSEYGIYNEQFF.

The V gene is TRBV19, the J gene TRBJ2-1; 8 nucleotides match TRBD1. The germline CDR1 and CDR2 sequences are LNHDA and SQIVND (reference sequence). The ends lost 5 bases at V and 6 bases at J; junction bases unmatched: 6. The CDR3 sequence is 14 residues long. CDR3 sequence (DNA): TGTGCCAGTAGTCCCGGACAGGGTTCCAATGAGCAGTTCTTC. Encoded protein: CASSPGQGSNEQFF.

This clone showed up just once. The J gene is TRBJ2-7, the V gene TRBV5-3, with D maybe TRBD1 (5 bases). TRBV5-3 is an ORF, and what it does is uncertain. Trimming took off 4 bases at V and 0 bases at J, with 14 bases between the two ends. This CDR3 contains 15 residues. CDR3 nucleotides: TGTGCCAGAAGCACCAACTCACAGGCCTCCTACGAGCAGTACTTC. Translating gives CARSTNSQASYEQYF.

The CDR3 nucleotides are TGTGCCAGCAGCTCCCGGCTAGCAGATACGCAGTATTTT. This gives the protein CASSSRLADTQYF. The rearrangement links TRBV9 to TRBJ2-3; D call uncertain. The CDR3 covers 13 residues. Germline V lookup: CDR1 SGDLS, CDR2 YYNGEE. Trimming left V 4 bases short and J 4 bases short, with 10 bases between.

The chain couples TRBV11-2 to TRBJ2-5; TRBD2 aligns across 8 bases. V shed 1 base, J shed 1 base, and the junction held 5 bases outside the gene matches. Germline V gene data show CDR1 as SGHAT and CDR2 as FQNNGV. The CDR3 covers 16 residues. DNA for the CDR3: TGTGCCAGCAGCTTAGGACCCGGGAGGGCCCAAGAGACCCAGTACTTC. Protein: CASSLGPGRAQETQYF.

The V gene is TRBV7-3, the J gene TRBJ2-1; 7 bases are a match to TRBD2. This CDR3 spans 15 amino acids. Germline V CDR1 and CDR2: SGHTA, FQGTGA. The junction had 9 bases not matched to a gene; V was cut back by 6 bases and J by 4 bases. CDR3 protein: CASSFTSAAYNEQFF. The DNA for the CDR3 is TGTGCCAGCAGTTTTACTAGCGCCGCTTACAATGAGCAGTTCTTC.

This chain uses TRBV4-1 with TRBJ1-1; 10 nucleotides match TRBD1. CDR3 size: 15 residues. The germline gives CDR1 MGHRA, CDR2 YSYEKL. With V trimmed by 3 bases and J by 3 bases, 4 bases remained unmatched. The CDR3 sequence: CASSQRQGADTEAFF. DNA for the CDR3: TGCGCCAGCAGCCAGAGACAGGGGGCTGACACTGAAGCTTTCTTT.

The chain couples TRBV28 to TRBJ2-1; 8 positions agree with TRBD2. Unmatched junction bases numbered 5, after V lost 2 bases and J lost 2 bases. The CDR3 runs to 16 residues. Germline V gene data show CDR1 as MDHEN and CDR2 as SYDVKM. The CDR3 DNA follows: TGTGCCAGCAGTTTAAGTCTAGCGGGCCCCTACAATGAGCAGTTCTTC. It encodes CASSLSLAGPYNEQFF.

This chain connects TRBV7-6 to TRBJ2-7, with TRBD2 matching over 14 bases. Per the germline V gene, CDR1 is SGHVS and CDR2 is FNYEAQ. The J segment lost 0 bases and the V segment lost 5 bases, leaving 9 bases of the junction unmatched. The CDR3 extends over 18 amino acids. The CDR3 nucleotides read TGTGCCAGCAGCCTCGGGACTAGCGGGGGCCTGAGCTCCTACGAGCAGTACTTC. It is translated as CASSLGTSGGLSSYEQYF.

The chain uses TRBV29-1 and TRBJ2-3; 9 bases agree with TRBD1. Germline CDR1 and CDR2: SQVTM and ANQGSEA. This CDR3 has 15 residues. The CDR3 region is CSVPKTGGGLDTQYF. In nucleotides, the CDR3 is TGCAGTGTACCAAAGACAGGGGGTGGACTAGATACGCAGTATTTT.

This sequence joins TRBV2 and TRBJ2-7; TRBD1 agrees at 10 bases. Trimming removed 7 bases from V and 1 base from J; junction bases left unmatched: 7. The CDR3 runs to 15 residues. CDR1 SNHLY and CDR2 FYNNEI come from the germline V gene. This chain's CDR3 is CASIARTGGSYEQYF. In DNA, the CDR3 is TGTGCCAGCATTGCCCGGACAGGGGGGTCCTACGAGCAGTACTTC. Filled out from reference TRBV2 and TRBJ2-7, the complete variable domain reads EPEVTQTPSHQVTQMGQEVILRCVPISNHLYFYWYRQILGQKVEFLVSFYNNEISEKSEIFDDQFSVERPDGSNFTLKIRSTKLEDSAMYFCASIARTGGSYEQYFGPGTRLTVT.

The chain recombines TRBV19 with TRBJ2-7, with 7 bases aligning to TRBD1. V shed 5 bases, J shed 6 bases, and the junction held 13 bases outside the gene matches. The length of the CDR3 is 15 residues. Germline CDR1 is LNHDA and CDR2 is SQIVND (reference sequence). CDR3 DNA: TGTGCCAGTAGTCCCCGGGAAGGGGGCGCGTTCGAGCAGTACTTC. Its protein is CASSPREGGAFEQYF.

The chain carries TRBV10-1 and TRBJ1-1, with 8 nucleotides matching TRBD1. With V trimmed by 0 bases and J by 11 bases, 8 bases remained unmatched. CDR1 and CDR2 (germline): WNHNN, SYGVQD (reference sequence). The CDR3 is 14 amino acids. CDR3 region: CASSESPGGEGAFF. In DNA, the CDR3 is TGCGCCAGCAGTGAGTCGCCAGGGGGCGAAGGGGCTTTCTTT.

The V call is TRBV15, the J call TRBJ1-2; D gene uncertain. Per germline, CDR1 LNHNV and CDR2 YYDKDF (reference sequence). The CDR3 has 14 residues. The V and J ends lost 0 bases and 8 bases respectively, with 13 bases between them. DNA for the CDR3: TGTGCCACCAGCAGAGATCCCCGGGGTCAGGGCTACACCTTC. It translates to CATSRDPRGQGYTF.